This TCR beta chain was sequenced during a study of Ad26.COV2.S vaccination and SARS-CoV-2 variants. The CDR3 has 15 amino acids. CDR1 LNHNV and CDR2 YYDKDF come from the germline V gene (reference sequence). The V and J ends lost 8 bases and 3 bases respectively, with 19 bases between them. Overall study findings and caveats: The TCR breadth and depth analyses may have produced an underestimate of total T cell responses.

For this clone: The antigen remains unidentified.

Indicated treatment: some 20 received Ad26.COV2.S at low or high dose, single or two shots; 5 received placebo; per-sample allocation not given. Collection of the samples took place on day 63 after the first injection of vaccine or placebo. Sequenced by immunoSEQ multiplex PCR; TCRdb stores in-frame clones only, minus some. The table has hundreds of thousands of clones, 85% to 90% seen once. The clonotype comes from a person aged 18-65 years who received the Ad26.COV2.S COVID-19 vaccine or a placebo. The source was peripheral blood, collected in a trial of Ad26.COV2.S vaccine versus placebo. V gene TRBV15 combines with J gene TRBJ2-5; D possibly corresponds to TRBD2 (6 bases). The CDR3 region is CATGISTGVEETQYF. DNA of the CDR3: TGTGCCACCGGGATAAGCACGGGAGTGGAAGAGACCCAGTACTTC.